The next 3 T cell receptor beta chains were all read from a single sample in a study of graft-versus-host responses after intestinal transplantation. No antigen has been identified for these receptors. Sequenced by immunoSEQ multiplex PCR; TCRdb stores in-frame clones only, minus some. The table has about 90,000 clones, roughly 89% seen once. Sequences were derived from unstimulated CD4+ T cells sorted from spleen or lymph node cells, sampled before intestinal transplant. These receptors all come from a human donor who received an intestinal transplant.

The V call is TRBV10-3, the J call TRBJ1-5; TRBD1 might be the D (5 bases). This CDR3 contains 19 residues. Germline V gene data show CDR1 as ENHRY and CDR2 as SYGVKD. V lost 3 bases to trimming and J lost 0 bases, with 21 bases between them. CDR3 nucleotides: TGTGCCATCAGTGACCCGCAAAACAGGACTTCCAATAGCAATCAGCCCCAGCATTTT. Translated: CAISDPQNRTSNSNQPQHF.

The rearrangement uses TRBV19 and TRBJ2-1; D is possibly TRBD2 (5 bases). Germline-derived CDR1 and CDR2 are LNHDA and SQIVND (reference sequence). The CDR3 has 15 residues. Trimming took off 11 bases at V and 0 bases at J, with 17 bases between the two ends. CDR3 DNA: TGTGCCGCAAGTGGAGGCTTGAGCTCCTACAATGAGCAGTTCTTC. It is translated as CAASGGLSSYNEQFF.

The V call is TRBV7-2, the J call TRBJ2-5; unclear D gene. This CDR3 is built from 14 residues. Trimming stripped 0 bases from V and 4 bases from J, with 9 bases between. Looked up from germline, CDR1 is SGHTA and CDR2 is FQGNSA. CDR3 coding DNA: TGTGCCAGCAGCTTAGCTGGCGTGCTAGAGACCCAGTACTTC. This encodes CASSLAGVLETQYF.